What follows are 17 T cell receptor beta chains derived from one specimen sequenced in a study of blood T cell repertoires in COVID-19. This table comes from immunoSEQ multiplex PCR, and its TCRdb copy is limited to in-frame clones, with some not included. This table has some 200,000 clones, around 81% appearing once. The sequenced sample was PBMCs or T cells enriched from blood (not recorded which). The receptors stem from a man aged 35 to 55 who had recovered from COVID-19.

This rearrangement joins TRBV6-1 to TRBJ1-2, with D unresolved. Germline lookup yields CDR1 MNHNS and CDR2 SASEGT. The CDR3 runs 14 residues. V lost 1 base and J 3 bases, leaving 9 bases between the germline ends. The CDR3 sequence: CASSEGGAHYGYTF. The CDR3 region has the DNA TGTGCCAGCAGTGAAGGAGGCGCACACTATGGCTACACCTTC.

The genes are TRBV5-1 and TRBJ2-5, with TRBD1 matching over 11 bases. Losses at the gene ends were 4 bases for V and 4 bases for J; bases not matched to a gene: 3. Per the germline V gene, CDR1 is SGHRS and CDR2 is YFSETQ. The CDR3 runs 14 residues. CDR3 sequence reads: CASSGQGALETQYF. CDR3 in DNA: TGCGCCAGCAGCGGACAGGGGGCCTTAGAGACCCAGTACTTC.

V is TRBV6-5 and J is TRBJ1-6; 7 bases are shared with TRBD1. CDR3 size: 16 residues. Per germline, CDR1 MNHEY and CDR2 SVGAGI. Losses at the gene ends were 2 bases for V and 6 bases for J; bases not matched to a gene: 7. DNA for the CDR3: TGTGCCAGCAGTTACGGTCGGACAGGTGTTAATTCACCCCTCCACTTT. Encoded protein: CASSYGRTGVNSPLHF.

As for this clone: At one boundary the junction diverges from the germline segment, which might be a read error. The chain employs TRBV6-5 and TRBJ1-2; D might be TRBD1 (6 bases). This CDR3 has 13 amino acids. From germline, CDR1 is MNHEY and CDR2 SVGAGI. The CDR3 coding sequence is TGTGCCAGCACTTTTTACAGGGCAGGTGAACTTCACTTC. This translates into CASTFYRAGELHF.

The chain uses TRBV11-1 and TRBJ1-2, with D possibly being TRBD1 (5 bases). The CDR3 extends over 15 amino acids. Germline CDR1 reads SGHAT; CDR2 reads FQDESV (reference sequence). Trimming stripped 5 bases from V and 4 bases from J, with 17 bases between. CDR3 nucleotides: TGTGCCAGCAGCCCCCAGCGGGGGTCGGCCTATGGCTACACCTTC. Its protein is CASSPQRGSAYGYTF.

V and J are TRBV6-5 and TRBJ1-5, with D possibly matching TRBD1 (5 bases). Trimming shortened V by 0 bases and J by 7 bases, and 13 bases separated the two germline ends. The germline gives CDR1 MNHEY, CDR2 SVGAGI. This CDR3 is built from 15 residues. The chain's CDR3 is CASSYSGGLKQPQHF. CDR3 bases: TGTGCCAGCAGTTACTCCGGGGGACTGAAGCAGCCCCAGCATTTT.

The chain carries TRBV3-1 (or the pseudogene TRBV3-2) and TRBJ1-2, with 7 positions matching TRBD1. The CDR3 sequence is 15 residues long. V dropped 3 bases and J dropped 2; count of bases not matched to a gene: 6. CDR1 is LGHDT and CDR2 is YNNKEL in the germline V gene (reference sequence). CDR3 region: CASSHRQGTNYGYTF. The CDR3 DNA sequence: TGTGCCAGCAGCCACCGACAGGGAACCAACTATGGCTACACCTTC.

The chain recombines TRBV14 with TRBJ1-1; D remains unclear. V was clipped by 4 bases and J by 2 bases, with 5 bases between them. The CDR3 consists of 12 residues. Germline CDR1 is SGHDN and CDR2 is FVKESK. DNA of the CDR3: TGTGCCAGCAGCCTCTCCAACACTGAAGCTTTCTTT. This encodes CASSLSNTEAFF.

This chain connects TRBV4-1 to TRBJ1-2; TRBD1 is a possible D gene (5 bases). The ends were cut back, 4 bases at V and 6 bases at J, with 18 bases in the middle. The CDR3 length is 15 residues. Germline V gene lookup returns CDR1 MGHRA and CDR2 YSYEKL. CDR3 nucleotide sequence: TGCGCCAGCAGCCCCTCTCCCGTCAGGGTAGATGGCTACACCTTC. Encoded protein: CASSPSPVRVDGYTF.

The V call is TRBV18, the J call TRBJ1-2; D not certain. V was shortened by 8 bases and J by 2 bases, with 9 bases between the two germline ends. Germline V gene data show CDR1 as KGHSH and CDR2 as LQKENI. CDR3 length: 12 residues. The CDR3 here is CASRDTNYGYTF. CDR3 DNA: TGTGCCAGCCGCGACACGAACTATGGCTACACCTTC.

The chain recombines TRBV28 with TRBJ1-2, with 9 bases aligning to TRBD1. After removal of 6 bases from V and 5 bases from J, the junction contained 13 bases not matched to a gene. The CDR3 totals 16 residues. CDR1 is MDHEN, CDR2 SYDVKM, per germline. The CDR3 DNA follows: TGTGCCAGCAGGAGAACTCGCGGACAGGGGATGTATGGCTACACCTTC. Translation: CASRRTRGQGMYGYTF.

The V gene is TRBV15, the J gene TRBJ2-2; D ambiguous. Germline CDR1 is LNHNV and CDR2 is YYDKDF (reference sequence). V gave up 5 bases and J gave up 4 bases, with 8 bases separating them. The CDR3 length is 13 residues. CDR3 protein: CATSRTSTGELFF. Written as DNA, the CDR3 is TGTGCCACCAGCCGTACAAGCACCGGGGAGCTGTTTTTT.

The CDR3 loop reads CASSVTRGNQPQHF. CDR3 coding DNA: TGTGCCAGCAGCGTCACCAGGGGGAATCAGCCCCAGCATTTT. The chain combines TRBV2 with TRBJ1-5; 7 positions match TRBD1. The CDR3 loop spans 14 amino acids. After removal of 6 bases from V and 4 bases from J, the junction contained 6 bases not matched to a gene. Germline lookup yields CDR1 SNHLY and CDR2 FYNNEI.

The J gene is TRBJ1-4, the V gene TRBV29-1; a possible D gene is TRBD1 (6 bases). The CDR3 contains 12 residues. Germline V CDR1 and CDR2: SQVTM, ANQGSEA. V lost 7 bases, J lost 3 bases, and 9 bases lay in between. For the CDR3, the DNA is TGCAGCGCACAGGGAGCTAATGAAAAACTGTTTTTT. It specifies CSAQGANEKLFF.

This chain connects TRBV11-2 to TRBJ1-6, with 7 bases matching TRBD1. From germline, CDR1 is SGHAT and CDR2 FQNNGV. The CDR3 runs to 18 residues. The junction had 10 bases not matched to a gene; V was cut back by 5 bases and J by 0 bases. CDR3 DNA sequence: TGTGCCAGCAGCCCTAGACAGGGTGGAAGCTCCTATAATTCACCCCTCCACTTT. It specifies CASSPRQGGSSYNSPLHF.

The chain joins TRBV29-1 to TRBJ1-2; 9 bases align to TRBD1. The CDR3 has 14 residues. The germline V gene encodes CDR1 SQVTM and CDR2 ANQGSEA. The CDR3 coding sequence is TGCAGTGGCACTCAACTGGACAGGGGCGGTGGCTACACCTTC. Encoded protein: CSGTQLDRGGGYTF.

The chain recombines TRBV4-2 with TRBJ1-6; D gene unclear. Germline CDR1 and CDR2: LGHNA and YNFKEQ. The CDR3 contains 14 residues. The germline V and J ends were trimmed by 0 bases and 7 bases, with 7 bases remaining between them. The CDR3 loop is CASSQEVGNSPLHF. In DNA form, the CDR3 reads TGTGCCAGCAGCCAAGAAGTTGGCAATTCACCCCTCCACTTT.